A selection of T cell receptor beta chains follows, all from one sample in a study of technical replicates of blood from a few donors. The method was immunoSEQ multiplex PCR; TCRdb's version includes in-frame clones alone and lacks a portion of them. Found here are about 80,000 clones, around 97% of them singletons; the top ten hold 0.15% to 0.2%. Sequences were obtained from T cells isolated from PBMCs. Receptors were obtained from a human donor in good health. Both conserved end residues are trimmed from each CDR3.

ASSLGGITNSPLH	TRBV7-9	TRBJ1-6
ASSPLGQGARVGELF	TRBV7-9	TRBJ2-2
ASSLDRGPGNTIY	TRBV5-1	TRBJ1-3
ATKTGGTEAF	TRBV6-1	TRBJ1-1
ASSPIERREEAF	TRBV4-1	TRBJ1-1
ASSPEVGVQPQH	TRBV18	TRBJ1-5
ASSQDWTFTDTQY	TRBV4-2	TRBJ2-3
ASRSLQGSSTDTQY	TRBV5-1	TRBJ2-3
ASSHPTRRVEAF	TRBV4-1	TRBJ1-1
ASSLADRGGEAF	TRBV5-5	TRBJ1-1
ASSLGTTYEQY	TRBV7-9	TRBJ2-7
ASTSGVYEKLF	TRBV6-5	TRBJ1-4
ASSLTGTISYEQY	TRBV5-1	TRBJ2-7
ASSFLGTSTDTQY	TRBV27	TRBJ2-3
ASSLHLAPNTGELF	TRBV5-5	TRBJ2-2
ASSPQGAFMRNTGELF	TRBV5-1	TRBJ2-2
ASSLSGEQY	TRBV14	TRBJ2-7
ASSIASRGLANYNEQF	TRBV19	TRBJ2-1
ASISRGMNTEAF	TRBV25-1	TRBJ1-1
ASSESSGLYNEQF	TRBV10-2	TRBJ2-1
AWSEGGSYNSPLH	TRBV30	TRBJ1-6
ASSWQRYEQY	TRBV5-5	TRBJ2-7
AGGQLNQPQH	TRBV28	TRBJ1-5
ASSLAPPRGGRNQPQH	TRBV7-9	TRBJ1-5
AIMMGTGGIPGNTIY	TRBV10-3	TRBJ1-3
ASSQGSFQAYEQY	TRBV14	TRBJ2-7
ASSPNQWSPHNEQF	TRBV4-2	TRBJ2-1
ASSRDSTGELF	TRBV2	TRBJ2-2
ASSFIPPGTDNEKLF	TRBV27	TRBJ1-4
ASSLGTGSSGANVLT	TRBV11-2	TRBJ2-6
ASRYRGAFGTEAF	TRBV5-6	TRBJ1-1